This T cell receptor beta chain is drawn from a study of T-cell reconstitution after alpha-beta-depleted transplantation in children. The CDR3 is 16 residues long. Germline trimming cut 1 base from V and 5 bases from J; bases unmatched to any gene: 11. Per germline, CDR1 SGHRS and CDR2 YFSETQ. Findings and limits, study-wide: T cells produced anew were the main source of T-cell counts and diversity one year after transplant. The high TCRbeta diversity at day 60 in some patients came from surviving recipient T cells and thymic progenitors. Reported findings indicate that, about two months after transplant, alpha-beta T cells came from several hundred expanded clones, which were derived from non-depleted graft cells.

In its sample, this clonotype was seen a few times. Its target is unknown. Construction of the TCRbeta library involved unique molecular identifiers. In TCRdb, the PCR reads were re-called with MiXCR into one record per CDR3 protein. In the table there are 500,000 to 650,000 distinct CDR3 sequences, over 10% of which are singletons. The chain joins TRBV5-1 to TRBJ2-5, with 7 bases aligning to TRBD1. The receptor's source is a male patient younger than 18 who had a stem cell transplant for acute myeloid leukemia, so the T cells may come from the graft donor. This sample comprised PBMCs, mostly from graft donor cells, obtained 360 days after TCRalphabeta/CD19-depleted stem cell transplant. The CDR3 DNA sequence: TGCGCCAGCAGCTTGAACGCTGGACAGGCTCAGGAGACCCAGTACTTC. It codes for CASSLNAGQAQETQYF.